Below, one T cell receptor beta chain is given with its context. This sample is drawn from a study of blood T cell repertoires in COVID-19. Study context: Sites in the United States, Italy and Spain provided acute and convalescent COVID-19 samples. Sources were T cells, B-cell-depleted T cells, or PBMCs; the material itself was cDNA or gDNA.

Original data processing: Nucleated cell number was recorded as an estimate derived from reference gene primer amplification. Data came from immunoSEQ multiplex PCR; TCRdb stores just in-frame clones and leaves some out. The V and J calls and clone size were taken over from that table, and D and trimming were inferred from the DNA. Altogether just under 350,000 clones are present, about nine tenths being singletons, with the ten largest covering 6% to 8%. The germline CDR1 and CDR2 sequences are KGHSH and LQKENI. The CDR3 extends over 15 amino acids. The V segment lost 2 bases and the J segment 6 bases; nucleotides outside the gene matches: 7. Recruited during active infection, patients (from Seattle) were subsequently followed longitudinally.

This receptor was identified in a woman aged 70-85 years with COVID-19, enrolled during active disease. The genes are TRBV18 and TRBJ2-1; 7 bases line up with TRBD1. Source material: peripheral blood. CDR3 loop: CASSPLTGSRNEQFF. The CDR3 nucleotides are TGTGCCAGCTCACCATTGACAGGGTCCCGCAATGAGCAGTTCTTC.